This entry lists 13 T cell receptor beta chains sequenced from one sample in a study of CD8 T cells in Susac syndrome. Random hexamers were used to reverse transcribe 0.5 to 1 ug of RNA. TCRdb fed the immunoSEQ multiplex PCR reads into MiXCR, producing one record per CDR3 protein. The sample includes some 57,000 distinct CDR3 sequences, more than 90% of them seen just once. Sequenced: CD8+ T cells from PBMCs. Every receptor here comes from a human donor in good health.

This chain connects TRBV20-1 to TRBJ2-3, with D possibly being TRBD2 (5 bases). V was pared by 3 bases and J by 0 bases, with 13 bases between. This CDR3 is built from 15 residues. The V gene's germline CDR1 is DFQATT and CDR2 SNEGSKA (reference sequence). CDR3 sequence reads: CSASDYSRSTDTQYF. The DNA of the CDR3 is TGCAGTGCTAGTGACTACTCGAGGAGCACAGATACGCAGTATTTT.

DNA of the CDR3: TGTGCCAGCAGTCCCGGGGGACGGGGCAATGAGCAGTTCTTC. It encodes CASSPGGRGNEQFF. V is TRBV12-3 or TRBV12-4 and J is TRBJ2-1; possibly TRBD2 for D (6 bases). V was pared by 5 bases and J by 6 bases, with 14 bases between. This CDR3 is 14 amino acids long.

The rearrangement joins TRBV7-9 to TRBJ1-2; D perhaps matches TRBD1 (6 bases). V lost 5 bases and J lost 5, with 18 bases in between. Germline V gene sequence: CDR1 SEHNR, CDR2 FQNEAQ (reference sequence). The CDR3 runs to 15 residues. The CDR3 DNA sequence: TGTGCCAGCAGCCAAGGACAGAATCGACTATATGGCTACACCTTC. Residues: CASSQGQNRLYGYTF.

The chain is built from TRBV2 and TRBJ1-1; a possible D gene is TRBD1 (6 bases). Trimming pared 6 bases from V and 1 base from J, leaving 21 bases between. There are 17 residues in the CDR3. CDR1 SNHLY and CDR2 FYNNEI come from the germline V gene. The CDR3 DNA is TGTGCCAGCAGAGACAGGCGAAGGGTGCGTGGGAACACTGAAGCTTTCTTT. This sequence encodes CASRDRRRVRGNTEAFF.

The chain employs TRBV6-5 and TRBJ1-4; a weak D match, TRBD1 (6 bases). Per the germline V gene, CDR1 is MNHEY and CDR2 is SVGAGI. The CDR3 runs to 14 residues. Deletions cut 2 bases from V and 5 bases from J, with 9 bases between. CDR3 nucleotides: TGTGCCAGCAGTTACGAGGGGACAAATGAAAAACTGTTTTTT. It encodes CASSYEGTNEKLFF.

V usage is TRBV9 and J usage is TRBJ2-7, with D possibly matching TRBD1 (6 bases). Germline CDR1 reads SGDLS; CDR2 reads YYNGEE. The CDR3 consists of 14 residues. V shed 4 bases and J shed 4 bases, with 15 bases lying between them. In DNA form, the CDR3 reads TGTGCCAGCAGCCCCGGCAGGGGACCTTACGAGCAGTACTTC. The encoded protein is CASSPGRGPYEQYF.

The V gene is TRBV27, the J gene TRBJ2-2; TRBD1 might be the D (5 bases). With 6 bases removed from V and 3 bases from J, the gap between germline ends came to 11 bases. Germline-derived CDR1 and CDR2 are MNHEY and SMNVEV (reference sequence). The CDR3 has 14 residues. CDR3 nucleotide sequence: TGTGCCAGCAGCCAACAGGAGTACACCGGGGAGCTGTTTTTT. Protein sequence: CASSQQEYTGELFF.

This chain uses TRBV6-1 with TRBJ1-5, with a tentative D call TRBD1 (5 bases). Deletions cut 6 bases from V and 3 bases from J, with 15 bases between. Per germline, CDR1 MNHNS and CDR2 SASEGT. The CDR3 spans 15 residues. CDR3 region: CASSQDIGVNQPQHF. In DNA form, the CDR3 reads TGTGCCAGCAGCCAGGACATAGGGGTCAATCAGCCCCAGCATTTT.

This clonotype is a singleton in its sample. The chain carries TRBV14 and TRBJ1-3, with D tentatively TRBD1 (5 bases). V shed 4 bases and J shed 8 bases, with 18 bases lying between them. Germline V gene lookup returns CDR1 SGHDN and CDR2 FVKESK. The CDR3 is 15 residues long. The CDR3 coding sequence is TGTGCCAGCAGCCCGCTGGGGGAGCCCGGGGACACCATATATTTT. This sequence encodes CASSPLGEPGDTIYF.

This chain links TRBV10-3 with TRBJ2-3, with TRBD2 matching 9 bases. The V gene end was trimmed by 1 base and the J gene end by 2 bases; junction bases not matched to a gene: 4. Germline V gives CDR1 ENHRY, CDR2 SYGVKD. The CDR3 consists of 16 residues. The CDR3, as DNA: TGTGCCATCAGTGAGTGGGCTAGCGGGGACACAGATACGCAGTATTTT. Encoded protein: CAISEWASGDTDTQYF.

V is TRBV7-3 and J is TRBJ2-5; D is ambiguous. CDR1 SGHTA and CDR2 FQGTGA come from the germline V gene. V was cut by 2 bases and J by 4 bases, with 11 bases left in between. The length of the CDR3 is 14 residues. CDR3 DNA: TGTGCCAGCAGCTTATCGGGTGTTTCAGAGACCCAGTACTTC. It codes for CASSLSGVSETQYF.

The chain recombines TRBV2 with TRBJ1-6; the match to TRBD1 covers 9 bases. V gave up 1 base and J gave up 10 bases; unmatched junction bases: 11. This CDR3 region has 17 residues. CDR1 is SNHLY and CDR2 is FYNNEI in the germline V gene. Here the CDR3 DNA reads TGTGCCAGCAGTGAAGGACCGGATGGGACAGGGAGGTCACCCCTCCACTTT. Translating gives CASSEGPDGTGRSPLHF.

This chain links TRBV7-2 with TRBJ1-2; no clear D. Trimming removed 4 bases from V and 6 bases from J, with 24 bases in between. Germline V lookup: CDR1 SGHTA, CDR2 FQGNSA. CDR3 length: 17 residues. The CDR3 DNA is TGTGCCAGCAGCTCAGGCTTTCCCCCCCAGGCATGGGATGGCTACACCTTC. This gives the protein CASSSGFPPQAWDGYTF.